This T cell receptor beta chain was captured by sequencing in a study of primary melanoma T cells and metastatic recurrence. This clone was seen a single time. Its antigen is not identified. Germline CDR1 is SGHNT and CDR2 is YENEEA. Deletions cut 3 bases from V and 7 bases from J, with 15 bases between. The CDR3 sequence is 14 residues long. General observations from the study: Independent of thickness, ulceration, mitotic rate and age, T-cell fraction reportedly predicted outcome.

The repertoire was sequenced with immunoSEQ multiplex PCR; TCRdb's copy has only in-frame clones and lacks some. The sample yields approximately 260 clones, over 70% seen once. The J gene is TRBJ2-5, the V gene TRBV11-3; no firm D call. Sequencing used melanoma tumor tissue. This TCR was sampled from a human donor with melanoma. CDR3 region: CASSLVAGVSTQYF. The CDR3, as DNA: TGTGCCAGCAGCTTGGTTGCAGGAGTGTCGACCCAGTACTTC.